One sample yielded the 19 T cell receptor beta chains listed below, sequenced in a study of T cells after yellow fever vaccination. Each CDR3 protein is one row after TCRdb ran MiXCR on the 5' RACE reads. Here the sample spans approximately 300,000 distinct CDR3 sequences, 10% to 15% being singletons. This specimen consisted of CD4+ T cells sorted from PBMCs, obtained 45 days after the yellow fever booster vaccination. The receptor set was obtained from a man aged 25-45 years who received the YFV17D yellow fever vaccine.

This clonotype has at least ten counts. This chain uses TRBV5-1 with TRBJ2-2; 7 nucleotides match TRBD1. The CDR3 covers 15 residues. V was pared by 3 bases and J by 1 base, with 3 bases of the junction left unmatched. Germline V gives CDR1 SGHRS, CDR2 YFSETQ. The chain's CDR3 is CASSSTGRNTGELFF. The DNA of the CDR3 is TGCGCCAGCAGCTCGACAGGGCGGAACACCGGGGAGCTGTTTTTT.

This clonotype was seen only a few times. This chain joins TRBV3-1 and TRBJ2-4; D possibly corresponds to TRBD2 (6 bases). This CDR3 contains 13 residues. V shed 0 bases and J shed 16 bases, with 16 bases lying between them. The V gene's germline CDR1 is LGHDT and CDR2 YNNKEL (reference sequence). The CDR3 DNA reads as TGTGCCAGCAGCCAAGATCCTGGGACTTCCAGCTACTTC. Translation: CASSQDPGTSSYF.

The V call is TRBV15, the J call TRBJ1-6; no clear D gene. This CDR3 region has 15 residues. Trimming shortened V by 6 bases and J by 0 bases, and 9 bases separated the two germline ends. Germline CDR1 is LNHNV and CDR2 is YYDKDF (reference sequence). CDR3 DNA: TGTGCCACCAGAGACCCCACCTCCTATAATTCACCCCTCCACTTT. Translation: CATRDPTSYNSPLHF.

The rearrangement joins TRBV28 to TRBJ2-3; weak D call: TRBD2 (5 bases). The germline V gene has CDR1 MDHEN and CDR2 SYDVKM. The CDR3 totals 13 residues. V was clipped by 9 bases and J by 0 bases, with 10 bases between them. CDR3: CASAGLSTDTQYF. The CDR3 DNA is TGTGCCAGTGCCGGACTTAGCACAGATACGCAGTATTTT.

This clonotype was observed a few times. The genes are TRBV6-2 or TRBV6-3 and TRBJ2-5, with D perhaps TRBD1 or TRBD2 (5 bases each). The CDR3 loop spans 14 amino acids. The V and J ends lost 7 bases and 5 bases respectively, with 17 bases between them. Germline V gene sequence: CDR1 MNHEY, CDR2 SVGEGT. In DNA form, the CDR3 reads TGTGCCAGCATCTCGGGGCGAACGGTGGAGACCCAGTACTTC. Amino acids: CASISGRTVETQYF.

This clonotype was detected only a few times. The chain carries TRBV12-3 or TRBV12-4 and TRBJ2-2, with no clear D. The V end lost 7 bases, the J end lost 4 bases, and 10 bases lay between the germline ends. CDR3 size: 13 residues. The CDR3 reads CASKTTGTGELFF. The DNA of the CDR3 is TGTGCCAGCAAAACGACGGGCACCGGGGAGCTGTTTTTT.

This chain connects TRBV7-2 to TRBJ2-5; D remains unclear. Germline V lookup: CDR1 SGHTA, CDR2 FQGNSA. Trimming left V 3 bases short and J 0 bases short, with 2 bases between. The CDR3 covers 12 residues. The CDR3 sequence: CASSLYQETQYF. Here the CDR3 DNA reads TGTGCCAGCAGCTTGTACCAAGAGACCCAGTACTTC.

This chain links TRBV20-1 with TRBJ2-1; unclear D gene. V was cut by 0 bases and J by 10 bases, with 10 bases left in between. In germline, CDR1 is DFQATT, CDR2 SNEGSKA (reference sequence). The CDR3 is made up of 12 amino acids. CDR3 residues: CSARDLNAEQFF. CDR3 coding DNA: TGCAGTGCTAGAGATTTGAACGCCGAGCAGTTCTTC.

This chain links TRBV7-2 with TRBJ2-1; 14 positions match TRBD2. V lost 1 base, J lost 9 bases, and 2 bases stayed unmatched. CDR3 length equals 15 residues. The germline gives CDR1 SGHTA, CDR2 FQGNSA. CDR3: CASSLDGLAGGEQFF. The CDR3 bases are TGTGCCAGCAGCTTAGACGGACTAGCGGGAGGTGAGCAGTTCTTC.

V and J are TRBV19 and TRBJ2-1, with 10 bases identical to TRBD2. J gave up 6 bases and V 2 bases, and 4 bases lay outside the gene matches. The CDR3 covers 15 residues. Germline CDR1 LNHDA, CDR2 SQIVND (reference sequence). CDR3 sequence reads: CASSIQLAGVNEQFF. CDR3 nucleotide sequence: TGTGCCAGTAGTATACAGCTAGCGGGAGTCAATGAGCAGTTCTTC.

J is TRBJ2-1 and V is TRBV20-1, with D possibly matching TRBD2 (5 bases). The CDR3 covers 15 residues. V lost 5 bases and J lost 5, with 19 bases in between. CDR1 and CDR2 (germline): DFQATT, SNEGSKA (reference sequence). CDR3 sequence (DNA): TGCAGTGCTCCAACCGAAGGAGGTCGGGACAATGAGCAGTTCTTC. It codes for CSAPTEGGRDNEQFF.

This sequence joins TRBV7-2 and TRBJ2-1; TRBD2 matches at 7 bases. Germline V gene data show CDR1 as SGHTA and CDR2 as FQGNSA. J lost 10 bases, V lost 4 bases, and 7 bases had no gene match. The CDR3 totals 13 residues. Written as DNA, the CDR3 is TGTGCCAGCAGCTCTGAGCGGGGCGGGGAGCAGTTCTTC. Translated, it gives CASSSERGGEQFF.

The chain combines TRBV7-2 with TRBJ2-2, with 7 positions matching TRBD2. Trimming cost V 1 base and J 1 base; bases outside gene matches: 6. Per the germline V gene, CDR1 is SGHTA and CDR2 is FQGNSA. The CDR3 extends over 17 amino acids. In nucleotides, the CDR3 is TGTGCCAGCAGCTTAGGGAGGGGACTACTGAACACCGGGGAGCTGTTTTTT. Its protein is CASSLGRGLLNTGELFF.

The sample holds a few counts of this clonotype. V gene TRBV6-2 or TRBV6-3 combines with J gene TRBJ2-1, with D hard to call. CDR1 and CDR2 (germline): MNHEY, SVGEGT. The CDR3 covers 12 residues. The ends were cut back, 6 bases at V and 5 bases at J, with 8 bases in the middle. CDR3 coding DNA: TGTGCCAGCAGACGACTGAACAATGAGCAGTTCTTC. It codes for CASRRLNNEQFF.

This chain links TRBV5-1 with TRBJ2-1; 8 bases are a match to TRBD2. CDR1 SGHRS and CDR2 YFSETQ come from the germline V gene. The CDR3 length is 14 residues. With V trimmed by 0 bases and J by 9 bases, 5 bases remained unmatched. In DNA, the CDR3 is TGCGCCAGCAGCTTGGATAGCGGGAAGGGTGAGCAGTTCTTC. It specifies CASSLDSGKGEQFF.

This clonotype was detected only a few times. This chain joins TRBV7-2 and TRBJ1-5; D may be TRBD1 (6 bases). The CDR3 runs 14 residues. The ends were cut back, 4 bases at V and 5 bases at J, with 12 bases in the middle. CDR1 SGHTA and CDR2 FQGNSA come from the germline V gene. CDR3 loop: CASSYRVGDQPQHF. CDR3 in DNA: TGTGCCAGCAGCTACAGGGTTGGAGATCAGCCCCAGCATTTT.

The chain employs TRBV30 and TRBJ2-2; D is unresolved. Germline V gene sequence: CDR1 GTSNPN, CDR2 SVGIG (reference sequence). The CDR3 is 14 residues long. V was trimmed by 4 bases and J by 3 bases, leaving 12 bases between them. This CDR3 reads CAWTKTVHTGELFF. The CDR3 DNA sequence: TGTGCCTGGACAAAAACAGTACACACCGGGGAGCTGTTTTTT.

The chain uses TRBV12-3 or TRBV12-4 and TRBJ2-7; 11 positions match TRBD2. After removal of 5 bases from V and 7 bases from J, the junction contained 4 bases not matched to a gene. This CDR3 is 13 amino acids long. The CDR3 reads CASSIRTSGEQYF. The CDR3 region has the DNA TGTGCCAGCAGTATTCGGACTAGCGGGGAGCAGTACTTC.

The V and J genes are TRBV19 and TRBJ2-6, with D perhaps matching TRBD2 (6 bases). CDR1 and CDR2 (germline): LNHDA, SQIVND (reference sequence). V was pared by 9 bases and J by 0 bases, with 15 bases between. The CDR3 is 16 amino acids. CDR3 sequence (DNA): TGTGCCAGCCTGGACGGGGGTAACTCTGGGGCCAACGTCCTGACTTTC. Amino acid sequence: CASLDGGNSGANVLTF.